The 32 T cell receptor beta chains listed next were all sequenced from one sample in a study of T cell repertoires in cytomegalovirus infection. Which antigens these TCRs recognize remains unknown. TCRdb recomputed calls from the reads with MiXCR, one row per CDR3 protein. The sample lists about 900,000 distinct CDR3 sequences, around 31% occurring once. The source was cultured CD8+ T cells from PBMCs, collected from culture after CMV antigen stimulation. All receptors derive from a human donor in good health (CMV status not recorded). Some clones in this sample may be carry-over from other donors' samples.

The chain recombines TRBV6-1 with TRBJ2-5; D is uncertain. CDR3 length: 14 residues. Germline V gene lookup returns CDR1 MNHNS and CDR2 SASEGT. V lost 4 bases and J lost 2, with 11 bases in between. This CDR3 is CASSGRQLQETQYF. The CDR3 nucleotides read TGTGCCAGCAGTGGCAGGCAGTTACAAGAGACCCAGTACTTC.

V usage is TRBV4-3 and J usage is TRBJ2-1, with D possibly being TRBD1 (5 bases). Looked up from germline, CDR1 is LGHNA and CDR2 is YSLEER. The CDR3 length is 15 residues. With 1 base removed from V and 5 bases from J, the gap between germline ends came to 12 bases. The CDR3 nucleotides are TGCGCCAGCAGCCAAGGCTTGACAGTGAACAATGAGCAGTTCTTC. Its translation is CASSQGLTVNNEQFF.

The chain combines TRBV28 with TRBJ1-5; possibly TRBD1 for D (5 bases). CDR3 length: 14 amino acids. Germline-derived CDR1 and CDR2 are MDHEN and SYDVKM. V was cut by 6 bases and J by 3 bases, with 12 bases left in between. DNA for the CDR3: TGTGCCAGCAGAAAGAGGGGAGACAATCAGCCCCAGCATTTT. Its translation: CASRKRGDNQPQHF. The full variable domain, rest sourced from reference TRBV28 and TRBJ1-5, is DVKVTQSSRYLVKRTGEKVFLECVQDMDHENMFWYRQDPGLGLRLIYFSYDVKMKEKGDIPEGYSVSREKKERFSLILESASTNQTSMYLCASRKRGDNQPQHFGDGTRLSIL.

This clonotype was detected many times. The CDR3 sequence is CASSQESDTGSGEQYF. CDR3 DNA sequence: TGCGCCAGCAGCCAAGAATCGGATACTGGGTCGGGGGAGCAGTACTTC. The chain couples TRBV4-1 to TRBJ2-7; TRBD2 is a possible D gene (5 bases). The CDR3 has 16 amino acids. Germline V gene sequence: CDR1 MGHRA, CDR2 YSYEKL. Trimming cost V 0 bases and J 7 bases, with 19 bases left between them.

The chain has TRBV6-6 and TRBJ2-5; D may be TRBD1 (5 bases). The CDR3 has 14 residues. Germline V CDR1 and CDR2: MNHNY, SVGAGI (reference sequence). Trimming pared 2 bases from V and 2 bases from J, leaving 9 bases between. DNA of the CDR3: TGTGCCAGCAGTTACACGGCAGGGCAAGAGACCCAGTACTTC. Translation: CASSYTAGQETQYF.

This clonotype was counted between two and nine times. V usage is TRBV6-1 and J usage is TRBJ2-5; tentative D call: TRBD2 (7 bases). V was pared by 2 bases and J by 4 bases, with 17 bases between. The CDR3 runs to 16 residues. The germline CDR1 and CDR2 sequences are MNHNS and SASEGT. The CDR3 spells CASSERGGRDRETQYF. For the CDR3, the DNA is TGTGCCAGCAGTGAAAGGGGGGGGAGGGATAGAGAGACCCAGTACTTC.

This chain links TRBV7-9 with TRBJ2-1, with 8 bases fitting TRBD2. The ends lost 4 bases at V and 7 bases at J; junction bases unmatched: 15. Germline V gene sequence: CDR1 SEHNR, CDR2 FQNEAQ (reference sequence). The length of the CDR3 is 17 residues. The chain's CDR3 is CASSSTSAGGRRNEQFF. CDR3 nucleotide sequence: TGTGCCAGCAGCTCAACTTCTGCGGGGGGCAGGAGAAATGAGCAGTTCTTC.

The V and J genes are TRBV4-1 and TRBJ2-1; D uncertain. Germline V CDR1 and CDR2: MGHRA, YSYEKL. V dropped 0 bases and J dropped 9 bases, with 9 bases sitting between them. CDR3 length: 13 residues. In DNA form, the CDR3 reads TGCGCCAGCAGCCAAGAGGACCCCAGTGAGCAGTTCTTC. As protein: CASSQEDPSEQFF.

CDR3 amino acids: CASRQGSRYTF. The CDR3 region has the DNA TGTGCCAGCAGACAGGGATCTCGCTACACCTTC. The V gene is TRBV2, the J gene TRBJ1-2; the D gene is possibly TRBD1 (6 bases). CDR3 length equals 11 residues. CDR1 is SNHLY and CDR2 is FYNNEI in the germline V gene. V lost 6 bases and J 9 bases, leaving 11 bases between the germline ends.

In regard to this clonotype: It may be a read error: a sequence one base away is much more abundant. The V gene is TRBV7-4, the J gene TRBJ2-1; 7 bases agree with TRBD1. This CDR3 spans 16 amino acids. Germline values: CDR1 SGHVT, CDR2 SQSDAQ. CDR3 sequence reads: CVSSLGTASSYNEQFF. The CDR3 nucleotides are TGTGTCAGCAGCTTAGGGACAGCAAGCTCCTACAATGAGCAGTTCTTC.

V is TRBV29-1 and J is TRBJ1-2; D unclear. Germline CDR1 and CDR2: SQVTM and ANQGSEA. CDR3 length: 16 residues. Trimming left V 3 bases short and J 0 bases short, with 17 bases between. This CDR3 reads CSVDPLQSLPNYGYTF. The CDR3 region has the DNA TGCAGCGTTGACCCATTACAGTCTCTTCCTAACTATGGCTACACCTTC.

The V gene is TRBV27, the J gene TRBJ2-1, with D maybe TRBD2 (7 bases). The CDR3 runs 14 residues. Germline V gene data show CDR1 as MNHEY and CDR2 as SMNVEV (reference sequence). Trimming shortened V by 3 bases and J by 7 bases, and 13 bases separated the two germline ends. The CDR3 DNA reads TGTGCCAGCAGTTTTGGGGGGGGCCTAAATGAGCAGTTCTTC. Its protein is CASSFGGGLNEQFF.

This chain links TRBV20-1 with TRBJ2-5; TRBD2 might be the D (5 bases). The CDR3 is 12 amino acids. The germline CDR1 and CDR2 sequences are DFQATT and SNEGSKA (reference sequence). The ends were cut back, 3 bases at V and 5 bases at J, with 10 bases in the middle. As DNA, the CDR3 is TGCAGTGCTAGCACCTCGGGGGAGACCCAGTACTTC. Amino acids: CSASTSGETQYF.

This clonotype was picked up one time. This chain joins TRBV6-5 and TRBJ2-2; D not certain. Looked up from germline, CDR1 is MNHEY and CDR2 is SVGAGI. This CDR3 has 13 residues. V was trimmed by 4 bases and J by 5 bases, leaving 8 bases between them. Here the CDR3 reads CASSSRPTGELFF. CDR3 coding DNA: TGTGCCAGCAGTTCCCGGCCGACCGGGGAGCTGTTTTTT.

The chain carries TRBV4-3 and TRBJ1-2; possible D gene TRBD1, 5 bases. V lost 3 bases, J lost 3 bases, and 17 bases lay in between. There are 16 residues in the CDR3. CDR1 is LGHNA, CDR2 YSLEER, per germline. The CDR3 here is CASSHGTEGLDYGYTF. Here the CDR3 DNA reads TGCGCCAGCAGCCACGGGACGGAGGGTCTCGACTATGGCTACACCTTC.

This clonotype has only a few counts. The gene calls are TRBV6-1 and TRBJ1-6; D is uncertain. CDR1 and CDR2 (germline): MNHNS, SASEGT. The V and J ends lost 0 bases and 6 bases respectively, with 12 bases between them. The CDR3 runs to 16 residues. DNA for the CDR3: TGTGCCAGCAGTGAAGCCCCGAATATCGGTAATTCACCCCTCCACTTT. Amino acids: CASSEAPNIGNSPLHF.

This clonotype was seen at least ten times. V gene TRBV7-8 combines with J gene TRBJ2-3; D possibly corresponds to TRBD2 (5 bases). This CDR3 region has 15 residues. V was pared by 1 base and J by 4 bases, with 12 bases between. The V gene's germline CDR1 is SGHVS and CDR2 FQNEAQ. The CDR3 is CASSLVPGKSDTQYF. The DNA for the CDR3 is TGTGCCAGCAGCTTAGTTCCGGGAAAGTCAGATACGCAGTATTTT.

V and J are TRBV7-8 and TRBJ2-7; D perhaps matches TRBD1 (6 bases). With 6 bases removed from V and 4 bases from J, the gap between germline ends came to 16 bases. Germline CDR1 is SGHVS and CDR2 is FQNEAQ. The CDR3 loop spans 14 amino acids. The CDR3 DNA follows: TGTGCCAGCAGTTTCCTACAGGGTCAGTACGAGCAGTACTTC. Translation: CASSFLQGQYEQYF.

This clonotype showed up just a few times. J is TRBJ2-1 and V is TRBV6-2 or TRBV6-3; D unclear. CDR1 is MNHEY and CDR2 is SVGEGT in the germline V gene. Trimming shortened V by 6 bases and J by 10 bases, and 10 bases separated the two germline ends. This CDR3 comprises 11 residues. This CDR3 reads CASSPLSEQFF. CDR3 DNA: TGTGCCAGCAGCCCCTTATCCGAGCAGTTCTTC.

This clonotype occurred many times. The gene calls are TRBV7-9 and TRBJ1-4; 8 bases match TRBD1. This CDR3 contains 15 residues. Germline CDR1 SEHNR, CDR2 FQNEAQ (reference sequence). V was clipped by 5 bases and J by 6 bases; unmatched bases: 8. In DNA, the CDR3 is TGTGCCAGCAGCGGCCTCCTGGGACAGGATGAAAAACTGTTTTTT. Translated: CASSGLLGQDEKLFF.

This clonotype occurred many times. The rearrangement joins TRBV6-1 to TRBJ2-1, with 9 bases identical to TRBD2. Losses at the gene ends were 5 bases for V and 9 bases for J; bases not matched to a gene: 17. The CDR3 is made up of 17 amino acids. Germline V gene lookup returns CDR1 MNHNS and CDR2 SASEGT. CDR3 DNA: TGTGCCAGCAGTCCGCGACCGGGACTAGCTAAGTGGTTTGAGCAGTTCTTC. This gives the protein CASSPRPGLAKWFEQFF.

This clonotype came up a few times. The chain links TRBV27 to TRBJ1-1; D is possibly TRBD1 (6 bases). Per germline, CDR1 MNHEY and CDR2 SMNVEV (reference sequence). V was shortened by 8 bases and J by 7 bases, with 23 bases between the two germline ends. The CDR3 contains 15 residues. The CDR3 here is CASLLTGTLGVEAFF. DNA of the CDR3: TGTGCCAGCCTTTTGACCGGGACACTTGGGGTTGAAGCTTTCTTT.

The CDR3 DNA reads TGTGCCACCAGTGCCAAACAGGGGGGAGTCTATGAGCAGTTCTTC. Protein product: CATSAKQGGVYEQFF. This rearrangement joins TRBV24-1 to TRBJ2-1; 8 bases agree with TRBD1. In germline, CDR1 is KGHDR, CDR2 SFDVKD. V shed 5 bases and J 8 bases; nucleotides not matched to a gene: 10. This CDR3 is built from 15 residues.

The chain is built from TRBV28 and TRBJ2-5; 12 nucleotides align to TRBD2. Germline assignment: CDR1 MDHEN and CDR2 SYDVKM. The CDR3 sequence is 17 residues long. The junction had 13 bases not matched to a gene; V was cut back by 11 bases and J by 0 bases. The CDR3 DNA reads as TGTGCCTCACGTGGACTAGCGGGGCAGCTCCACCAAGAGACCCAGTACTTC. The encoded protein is CASRGLAGQLHQETQYF.

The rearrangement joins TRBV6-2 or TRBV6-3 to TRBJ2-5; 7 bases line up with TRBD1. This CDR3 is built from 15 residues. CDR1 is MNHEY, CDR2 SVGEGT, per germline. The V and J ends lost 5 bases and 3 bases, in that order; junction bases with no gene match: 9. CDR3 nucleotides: TGTGCCAGCAGTCAGCTATATGACAGGGAAGAGACCCAGTACTTC. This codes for CASSQLYDREETQYF.

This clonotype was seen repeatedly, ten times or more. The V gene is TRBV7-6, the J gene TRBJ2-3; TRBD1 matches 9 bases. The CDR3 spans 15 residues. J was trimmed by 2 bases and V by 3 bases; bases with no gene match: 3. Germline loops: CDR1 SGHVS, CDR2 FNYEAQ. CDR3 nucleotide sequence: TGTGCCAGCAGCTTCCGGGACAGGGACACAGATACGCAGTATTTT. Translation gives CASSFRDRDTDTQYF.

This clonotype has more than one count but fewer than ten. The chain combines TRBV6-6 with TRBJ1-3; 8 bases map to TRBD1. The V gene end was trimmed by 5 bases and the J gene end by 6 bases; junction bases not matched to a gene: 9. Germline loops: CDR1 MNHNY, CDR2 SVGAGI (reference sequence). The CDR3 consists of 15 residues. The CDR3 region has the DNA TGTGCCAGCAGTCCGGACAGGGCAGCTGAAAACACCATATATTTT. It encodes CASSPDRAAENTIYF.

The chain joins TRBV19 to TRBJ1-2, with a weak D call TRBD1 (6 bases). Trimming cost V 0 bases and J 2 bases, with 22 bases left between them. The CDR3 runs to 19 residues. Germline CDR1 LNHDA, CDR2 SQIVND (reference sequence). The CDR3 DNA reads TGTGCCAGTAGTATAGATGTGTTCCCCGGGACATGGGAAAACTATGGCTACACCTTC. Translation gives CASSIDVFPGTWENYGYTF. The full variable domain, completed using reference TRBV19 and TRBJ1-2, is DGGITQSPKYLFRKEGQNVTLSCEQNLNHDAMYWYRQDPGQGLRLIYYSQIVNDFQKGDIAEGYSVSREKKESFPLTVTSAQKNPTAFYLCASSIDVFPGTWENYGYTFGSGTRLTVV.

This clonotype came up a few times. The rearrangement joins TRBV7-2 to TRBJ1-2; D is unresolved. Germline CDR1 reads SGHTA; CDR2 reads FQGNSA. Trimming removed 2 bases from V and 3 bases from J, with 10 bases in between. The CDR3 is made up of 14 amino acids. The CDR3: CASSLLLGDYGYTF. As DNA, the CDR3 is TGTGCCAGCAGCTTATTATTGGGTGACTATGGCTACACCTTC. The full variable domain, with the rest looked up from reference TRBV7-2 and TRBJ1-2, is GAGVSQSPSNKVTEKGKDVELRCDPISGHTALYWYRQSLGQGLEFLIYFQGNSAPDKSGLPSDRFSAERTGGSVSTLTIQRTQQEDSAVYLCASSLLLGDYGYTFGSGTRLTVV.

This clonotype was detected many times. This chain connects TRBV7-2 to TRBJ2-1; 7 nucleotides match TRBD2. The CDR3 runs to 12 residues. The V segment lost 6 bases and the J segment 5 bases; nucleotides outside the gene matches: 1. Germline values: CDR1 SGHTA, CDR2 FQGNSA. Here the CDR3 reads CASRGGNNEQFF. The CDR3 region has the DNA TGTGCCAGCAGGGGGGGGAACAATGAGCAGTTCTTC.

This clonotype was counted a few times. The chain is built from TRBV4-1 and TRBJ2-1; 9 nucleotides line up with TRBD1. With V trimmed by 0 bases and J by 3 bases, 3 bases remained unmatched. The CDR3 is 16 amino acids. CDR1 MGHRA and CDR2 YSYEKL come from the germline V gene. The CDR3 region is CASSQDGQGFYNEQFF. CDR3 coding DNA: TGCGCCAGCAGCCAAGATGGACAGGGGTTCTACAATGAGCAGTTCTTC.

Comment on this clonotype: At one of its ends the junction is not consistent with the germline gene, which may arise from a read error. In DNA form, the CDR3 reads TGTGTCAGCAGCTTAGTCGGGGGGGCGGTCGAGCAGTACTTC. Translation gives CVSSLVGGAVEQYF. V usage is TRBV7-4 and J usage is TRBJ2-7, with 8 bases fitting TRBD2. CDR1 and CDR2 from the germline V gene are SGHVT and SQSDAQ. The CDR3 extends over 14 amino acids.